This passage covers 24 T cell receptor beta chains from one sample sequenced in a study of T cells expressing NK-cell markers (dated by TCRdb to the early 2020s). The library was built by means of 5' RACE. The data were produced on an Illumina HiSeq 2000. TCRdb reprocessed the sequencing reads and holds a single record per CDR3 protein sequence, with no DNA. The table for this sample records about 370,000 distinct CDR3 sequences. The ten top clones hold 9.5% to 12% of the sample. The material sequenced was blood T cells: a sorted CD56 or NKG2C T cell subset, CD4+ or CD8+ T cells, or bulk PBMC T cells (not recorded which). The receptors were gathered from a woman in her forties or fifties in good health. Donor details come from another sample of the same person, matched by shared clones.

This chain uses TRBV10-3 with TRBJ1-5; TCRdb designates TRBD1, a call that cannot be tested without DNA. This CDR3 contains 14 residues. Germline lookup yields CDR1 ENHRY and CDR2 SYGVKD. Here the CDR3 reads CAISEQGGNQPQHF.

The V gene is TRBV18, the J gene TRBJ2-2. The CDR3 spans 14 residues. Germline V gives CDR1 KGHSH, CDR2 LQKENI. CDR3 amino acids: CASSPSAFTGELFF.

This chain uses TRBV4-1 with TRBJ2-3; TCRdb reports TRBD2, a call that lacks DNA to check it against. Germline lookup yields CDR1 MGHRA and CDR2 YSYEKL. The CDR3 length is 14 residues. The CDR3 sequence is CASSQALGADTQYF.

The CDR3 sequence: CASRRQGGTSNTEAFF. The rearrangement joins TRBV5-1 to TRBJ1-1; TCRdb indicates TRBD1, and absent DNA this call remains unverified. The CDR3 spans 16 residues. Germline V lookup: CDR1 SGHRS, CDR2 YFSETQ.

The V and J genes are TRBV12-3 or TRBV12-4 and TRBJ1-2; TCRdb lists TRBD1, though no DNA is available to test this call. This CDR3 has 15 residues. The CDR3 here is CASSLSTRGSAGYTF.

The chain recombines TRBV7-2 with TRBJ2-6; the D gene TCRdb calls, TRBD1, cannot be checked with no DNA. The CDR3 is 17 amino acids. CDR1 SGHTA and CDR2 FQGNSA come from the germline V gene. CDR3 sequence reads: CASSSQGPTSGANVLTF.

The chain links TRBV20-1 to TRBJ2-5; TCRdb reports TRBD1, a call that lacks DNA to check it against. This CDR3 comprises 18 residues. Germline CDR1 reads DFQATT; CDR2 reads SNEGSKA (reference sequence). This chain's CDR3 is CSARGFGVRDTNQETQYF.

The chain uses TRBV10-3 and TRBJ2-1; the TCRdb D gene call, TRBD2, has no DNA to confirm it. Per the germline V gene, CDR1 is ENHRY and CDR2 is SYGVKD. CDR3 length equals 14 residues. The CDR3 is CAISDGGRGTEQFF.

The rearrangement uses TRBV12-5 and TRBJ2-1; TCRdb reports TRBD1, a call that lacks DNA to check it against. Germline V CDR1 and CDR2: LGHNT, FRNRAP. The CDR3 contains 15 residues. CDR3 sequence: CASGPLGTTYNEQFF.

J is TRBJ2-1 and V is TRBV12-3 or TRBV12-4. This CDR3 comprises 13 residues. CDR3 sequence: CASSLGPYNEQFF.

The chain joins TRBV29-1 to TRBJ2-3; TCRdb's D call, TRBD1, is unchecked because there is no DNA. CDR1 is SQVTM and CDR2 is ANQGSEA in the germline V gene. The CDR3 covers 13 residues. The CDR3 sequence: CSVDTEEGDTQYF.

The chain is built from TRBV10-3 and TRBJ1-3; lacking DNA, the TRBD1 call made by TCRdb goes unchecked. The CDR3 extends over 13 amino acids. The germline gives CDR1 ENHRY, CDR2 SYGVKD. CDR3 sequence reads: CAITHSSGGPIYF.

This rearrangement joins TRBV4-1 to TRBJ2-2; checking the TCRdb D call of TRBD1 is not possible without DNA. CDR3 length equals 16 residues. Germline V CDR1 and CDR2: MGHRA, YSYEKL. The CDR3 loop reads CASSQPGQARGVGLFF.

The chain recombines TRBV6-1 with TRBJ2-1; the D call from TCRdb, TRBD2, cannot be confirmed without DNA. Looked up from germline, CDR1 is MNHNS and CDR2 is SASEGT. This CDR3 has 15 amino acids. The CDR3 spells CASSSSGRTYNEQFF.

This chain uses TRBV12-3 or TRBV12-4 with TRBJ2-3; without DNA, the TCRdb call of TRBD2 cannot be checked. The CDR3 runs 15 residues. CDR3 amino acids: CASSLLALSTDTQYF.

This chain joins TRBV6-2 or TRBV6-3 and TRBJ2-1. The CDR3 sequence is 14 residues long. The germline V gene has CDR1 MNHEY and CDR2 SVGEGT. The CDR3 loop reads CATNPGSSYNEQFF.

V gene TRBV9 combines with J gene TRBJ2-1; TCRdb's D call of TRBD2 is untestable without DNA. Germline lookup yields CDR1 SGDLS and CDR2 YYNGEE. The CDR3 extends over 15 amino acids. CDR3 in amino acids: CASSARTSGSPQMFF.

CDR3: CASSIISGANVLTF. The gene calls are TRBV19 and TRBJ2-6. Germline V gene sequence: CDR1 LNHDA, CDR2 SQIVND (reference sequence). CDR3 length equals 14 residues.

The V gene is TRBV6-6, the J gene TRBJ2-2; the D gene TCRdb calls, TRBD1, cannot be checked with no DNA. CDR1 MNHNY and CDR2 SVGAGI come from the germline V gene (reference sequence). The CDR3 contains 14 residues. CDR3 amino acids: CASNDRENTGELFF.

The chain employs TRBV12-3 or TRBV12-4 and TRBJ2-1; TCRdb's D gene call, TRBD2, goes unchecked for lack of DNA. CDR3 length: 17 residues. The CDR3 reads CASSDPRRELLRNEQFF.

The J gene is TRBJ1-4, the V gene TRBV20-1; TCRdb picks TRBD1, but there is no DNA to check that call. Per the germline V gene, CDR1 is DFQATT and CDR2 is SNEGSKA (reference sequence). The CDR3 spans 16 residues. CDR3 amino acids: CSARGQGSGNLEKLFF.

The V and J genes are TRBV6-5 and TRBJ2-2; with no DNA, the TCRdb D assignment of TRBD2 cannot be verified. Germline assignment: CDR1 MNHEY and CDR2 SVGAGI. The CDR3 has 18 residues. CDR3 amino acids: CASSYVGLAGSGTGELFF.

The CDR3 sequence: CATRLAGEYNEQFF. The gene calls are TRBV10-3 and TRBJ2-1; TCRdb designates TRBD2, a call that cannot be tested without DNA. Germline values: CDR1 ENHRY, CDR2 SYGVKD. The CDR3 loop spans 14 amino acids.

The J gene is TRBJ1-4, the V gene TRBV6-5; the TCRdb D gene call, TRBD1, has no DNA to confirm it. Per germline, CDR1 MNHEY and CDR2 SVGAGI. The CDR3 loop spans 15 amino acids. The CDR3: CASTPRGWANEKLFF.